A selection of T cell receptor beta chains follows, all from one sample in a study of cytomegalovirus exposure and HLA in healthy donors. Measured with immunoSEQ multiplex PCR; TCRdb has only the in-frame clones, and not every one. The sample carries some 150,000 clones, 72% recorded once. The material sequenced was PBMCs. Source of these receptors: a man aged 35 to 55 in good health and CMV-seronegative. CDR3s include the opening cysteine and the closing phenylalanine or tryptophan. The order of the fields is CDR3 protein, CDR3 DNA, D gene, clone size, CDR3 length, J gene, V gene. D genes are given only for firm matches. The size field is filled for only some rows; it gives once, few, many or a size class.

CDR3 protein: CAISSLAGFTDTQYF
CDR3 DNA: TGTGCCATCAGTAGTTTAGCGGGTTTCACAGATACGCAGTATTTT
D gene: TRBD2
clone size: -
CDR3 length: 15
J gene: TRBJ2-3
V gene: TRBV10-3

CDR3 protein: CASSRSGPANYGYTF
CDR3 DNA: TGTGCCAGCAGCCGTTCTGGGCCCGCTAACTATGGCTACACCTTC
D gene: -
clone size: -
CDR3 length: 15
J gene: TRBJ1-2
V gene: TRBV11-2

CDR3 protein: CASSFHGENTEAFF
CDR3 DNA: TGTGCCAGCAGCTTTCACGGAGAGAACACTGAAGCTTTCTTT
D gene: -
clone size: -
CDR3 length: 14
J gene: TRBJ1-1
V gene: TRBV13

CDR3 protein: CASSQDQVGVQPQNF
CDR3 DNA: TGCGCCAGCAGCCAAGATCAGGTAGGGGTTCAGCCCCAGAATTTT
D gene: -
clone size: -
CDR3 length: 15
J gene: TRBJ1-5
V gene: TRBV4-1

CDR3 protein: CARSSPNGQPPLAF
CDR3 DNA: TGTGCCAGAAGCTCCCCCAATGGGCAACCTCCTCTCGCTTTC
D gene: -
clone size: -
CDR3 length: 14
J gene: TRBJ2-6
V gene: TRBV5-3

CDR3 protein: CASSEASETQYF
CDR3 DNA: TGTGCCAGCAGTGAAGCATCGGAGACCCAGTACTTC
D gene: -
clone size: -
CDR3 length: 12
J gene: TRBJ2-5
V gene: TRBV6-1

CDR3 protein: CASSGGLQVPSNKPYF
CDR3 DNA: TGTGCCAGCAGTGGGGGACTCCAGGTACCCTCCAACAAGCCGTACTTC
D gene: -
clone size: -
CDR3 length: 16
J gene: TRBJ2-5
V gene: TRBV2

CDR3 protein: CASSPDQAIYEQYF
CDR3 DNA: TGTGCCAGCTCACCTGACCAGGCTATTTACGAGCAGTACTTC
D gene: -
clone size: -
CDR3 length: 14
J gene: TRBJ2-7
V gene: TRBV18

CDR3 protein: CASSISGGVSNQPQHF
CDR3 DNA: TGTGCCAGTAGTATCTCGGGGGGGGTAAGCAATCAGCCCCAGCATTTT
D gene: -
clone size: few
CDR3 length: 16
J gene: TRBJ1-5
V gene: TRBV19

CDR3 protein: CASSPVPNTGELFF
CDR3 DNA: TGCGCCAGCAGCCCTGTTCCGAACACCGGGGAGCTGTTTTTT
D gene: -
clone size: once
CDR3 length: 14
J gene: TRBJ2-2
V gene: TRBV5-1

CDR3 protein: CASSLKAVGWTSNPYEQYF
CDR3 DNA: TGTGCCAGCAGCTTAAAGGCTGTCGGGTGGACTTCGAATCCCTACGAGCAGTACTTC
D gene: -
clone size: -
CDR3 length: 19
J gene: TRBJ2-7
V gene: TRBV7-9

CDR3 protein: CASSLGGQGVHEQYF
CDR3 DNA: TGTGCCAGCAGTTTAGGGGGACAGGGTGTCCACGAGCAGTACTTC
D gene: TRBD1
clone size: -
CDR3 length: 15
J gene: TRBJ2-7
V gene: TRBV6-6

CDR3 protein: CASSMRQRNTEAFF
CDR3 DNA: TGTGCCAGTAGTATGCGGCAGAGGAACACTGAAGCTTTCTTT
D gene: -
clone size: few
CDR3 length: 14
J gene: TRBJ1-1
V gene: TRBV19

CDR3 protein: CASSISRVQVYGYTF
CDR3 DNA: TGTGCCAGTAGTATTAGCAGGGTCCAGGTGTATGGCTACACCTTC
D gene: -
clone size: few
CDR3 length: 15
J gene: TRBJ1-2
V gene: TRBV19

CDR3 protein: CASSKGQQYTEAFF
CDR3 DNA: TGTGCCAGCAGCAAGGGACAGCAGTACACTGAAGCTTTCTTT
D gene: TRBD1
clone size: -
CDR3 length: 14
J gene: TRBJ1-1
V gene: TRBV9

CDR3 protein: CASSVGTGSWTQYF
CDR3 DNA: TGTGCCAGCAGCGTAGGGACAGGGTCCTGGACCCAGTACTTC
D gene: TRBD1
clone size: -
CDR3 length: 14
J gene: TRBJ2-5
V gene: TRBV9

CDR3 protein: CASRTGLAGNYEQYF
CDR3 DNA: TGTGCCAGCAGGACCGGACTAGCGGGGAACTACGAGCAGTACTTC
D gene: TRBD2
clone size: -
CDR3 length: 15
J gene: TRBJ2-7
V gene: TRBV7-2

CDR3 protein: CASSPGQSMNTEAFF
CDR3 DNA: TGTGCCAGCAGTCCCGGACAGAGCATGAACACTGAAGCTTTCTTT
D gene: -
clone size: -
CDR3 length: 15
J gene: TRBJ1-1
V gene: TRBV28

CDR3 protein: CASSQGEGQYF
CDR3 DNA: TGCGCCAGCAGCCAAGGGGAGGGGCAGTACTTC
D gene: TRBD2
clone size: -
CDR3 length: 11
J gene: TRBJ2-7
V gene: TRBV4-1

CDR3 protein: CASRPGHRTDTQYF
CDR3 DNA: TGTGCCAGCAGGCCGGGACACCGCACAGATACGCAGTATTTT
D gene: -
clone size: -
CDR3 length: 14
J gene: TRBJ2-3
V gene: TRBV6-5

CDR3 protein: CAWITGPGGIYF
CDR3 DNA: TGTGCCTGGATCACAGGGCCAGGGGGGATATATTTT
D gene: TRBD1
clone size: -
CDR3 length: 12
J gene: TRBJ1-3
V gene: TRBV30

CDR3 protein: CASSIDLGTSGYNEQFF
CDR3 DNA: TGTGCCAGTAGTATAGACCTGGGGACTAGCGGCTACAATGAGCAGTTCTTC
D gene: TRBD2
clone size: -
CDR3 length: 17
J gene: TRBJ2-1
V gene: TRBV19

CDR3 protein: CASSYSGGLPIYEQSF
CDR3 DNA: TGTGCCAGCAGTTACTCAGGCGGACTACCTATCTACGAGCAGTCCTTC
D gene: -
clone size: -
CDR3 length: 16
J gene: TRBJ2-7
V gene: TRBV6-5

CDR3 protein: CASSGTVLGAEAFF
CDR3 DNA: TGTGCCAGCAGTGGTACAGTACTTGGTGCTGAAGCTTTCTTT
D gene: -
clone size: -
CDR3 length: 14
J gene: TRBJ1-1
V gene: TRBV2

CDR3 protein: CASSDPRTGWYEQYF
CDR3 DNA: TGCGCCAGCAGTGATCCTCGGACAGGGTGGTACGAGCAGTACTTC
D gene: TRBD1
clone size: -
CDR3 length: 15
J gene: TRBJ2-7
V gene: TRBV10-1

CDR3 protein: CASSALDRASSGNTIYF
CDR3 DNA: TGCGCCAGCAGCGCTCTGGACAGGGCGAGCTCTGGAAACACCATATATTTT
D gene: TRBD1
clone size: once
CDR3 length: 17
J gene: TRBJ1-3
V gene: TRBV5-1

CDR3 protein: CASIQRAPGELFF
CDR3 DNA: TGTGCCAGTATACAGAGGGCCCCCGGGGAGCTGTTTTTT
D gene: -
clone size: -
CDR3 length: 13
J gene: TRBJ2-2
V gene: TRBV19

CDR3 protein: CASSPAGQLFF
CDR3 DNA: TGTGCCAGCAGCCCTGCGGGTCAGCTGTTTTTT
D gene: -
clone size: -
CDR3 length: 11
J gene: TRBJ2-2
V gene: TRBV2

CDR3 protein: CASSKAPRTGTIGGTEAFF
CDR3 DNA: TGTGCCAGCAGCAAAGCCCCTCGGACAGGAACAATAGGGGGGACTGAAGCTTTCTTT
D gene: -
clone size: -
CDR3 length: 19
J gene: TRBJ1-1
V gene: TRBV21-1

CDR3 protein: CSAGPTGGPDTQYF
CDR3 DNA: TGCAGCGCCGGACCGACAGGGGGCCCAGATACGCAGTATTTT
D gene: TRBD1
clone size: -
CDR3 length: 14
J gene: TRBJ2-3
V gene: TRBV29-1

CDR3 protein: CAWTTGGRETQYF
CDR3 DNA: TGTGCCTGGACAACAGGGGGCCGGGAGACCCAGTACTTC
D gene: TRBD1
clone size: -
CDR3 length: 13
J gene: TRBJ2-5
V gene: TRBV30

CDR3 protein: CASSLRQPSSYNEQFF
CDR3 DNA: TGTGCCAGCAGTTTACGACAGCCAAGCTCCTACAATGAGCAGTTCTTC
D gene: -
clone size: few
CDR3 length: 16
J gene: TRBJ2-1
V gene: TRBV28

CDR3 protein: CASSEHGDTGELFF
CDR3 DNA: TGTGCCAGCAGTGAACACGGTGACACCGGGGAGCTGTTTTTT
D gene: -
clone size: -
CDR3 length: 14
J gene: TRBJ2-2
V gene: TRBV25-1

CDR3 protein: CASSTLPGQGSTLGAFF
CDR3 DNA: TGTGCCAGCAGCACACTCCCGGGACAGGGATCCACACTGGGAGCTTTCTTT
D gene: TRBD1
clone size: few
CDR3 length: 17
J gene: TRBJ1-1
V gene: TRBV7-8

CDR3 protein: CASSTRETSTGELFF
CDR3 DNA: TGCGCCAGCAGCACCCGGGAAACCTCCACCGGGGAGCTGTTTTTT
D gene: -
clone size: once
CDR3 length: 15
J gene: TRBJ2-2
V gene: TRBV4-1

CDR3 protein: CASSSLGLNSPLHF
CDR3 DNA: TGTGCCAGCAGCTCGCTGGGGCTTAATTCACCCCTCCACTTT
D gene: -
clone size: once
CDR3 length: 14
J gene: TRBJ1-6
V gene: TRBV5-6

CDR3 protein: CASSGTSGSWEQYF
CDR3 DNA: TGTGCCAGCTCAGGGACTAGCGGGAGTTGGGAGCAGTACTTC
D gene: TRBD2
clone size: -
CDR3 length: 14
J gene: TRBJ2-7
V gene: TRBV18

CDR3 protein: CASSWGGSQETQYF
CDR3 DNA: TGTGCCAGCAGCTGGGGTGGGAGCCAAGAGACCCAGTACTTC
D gene: -
clone size: -
CDR3 length: 14
J gene: TRBJ2-5
V gene: TRBV11-2

CDR3 protein: CASSLDSTSSYEQYF
CDR3 DNA: TGTGCCAGCAGCTTAGACAGCACGAGCTCCTACGAGCAGTACTTC
D gene: -
clone size: -
CDR3 length: 15
J gene: TRBJ2-7
V gene: TRBV7-3

CDR3 protein: CASRPPTGVGGYTF
CDR3 DNA: TGTGCCAGCAGACCTCCGACAGGGGTGGGCGGCTACACCTTC
D gene: TRBD1
clone size: -
CDR3 length: 14
J gene: TRBJ1-2
V gene: TRBV28

CDR3 protein: CASRLDSSGNTIYF
CDR3 DNA: TGTGCCAGCAGGCTAGACAGCTCTGGAAACACCATATATTTT
D gene: -
clone size: -
CDR3 length: 14
J gene: TRBJ1-3
V gene: TRBV28

CDR3 protein: CATSRSSGGETQYF
CDR3 DNA: TGTGCCACCAGCCGGTCTAGCGGGGGAGAGACCCAGTACTTC
D gene: TRBD2
clone size: -
CDR3 length: 14
J gene: TRBJ2-5
V gene: TRBV5-6

CDR3 protein: CASSEGGLAVDTQYF
CDR3 DNA: TGTGCCAGCAGCGAAGGGGGACTAGCGGTGGATACGCAGTATTTT
D gene: TRBD2
clone size: -
CDR3 length: 15
J gene: TRBJ2-3
V gene: TRBV6-6

CDR3 protein: CASSSRWGQGAWQPQHF
CDR3 DNA: TGTGCCAGCAGCTCCCGGTGGGGACAGGGGGCGTGGCAGCCCCAGCATTTT
D gene: TRBD1
clone size: -
CDR3 length: 17
J gene: TRBJ1-5
V gene: TRBV5-6

CDR3 protein: CASSVGGLEAFF
CDR3 DNA: TGCGCCAGCAGCGTAGGGGGCTTGGAAGCTTTCTTT
D gene: TRBD1
clone size: few
CDR3 length: 12
J gene: TRBJ1-1
V gene: TRBV5-1

CDR3 protein: CASSSTGLSGNTIYF
CDR3 DNA: TGCGCCAGCAGCTCGACAGGCCTCTCTGGAAACACCATATATTTT
D gene: -
clone size: -
CDR3 length: 15
J gene: TRBJ1-3
V gene: TRBV5-1

CDR3 protein: CASSSSTGGQDKAFF
CDR3 DNA: TGTGCCAGCAGTTCGAGCACAGGGGGGCAGGACAAAGCTTTCTTT
D gene: TRBD1
clone size: -
CDR3 length: 15
J gene: TRBJ1-1
V gene: TRBV28

CDR3 protein: CASSVAGGDNNEQFF
CDR3 DNA: TGTGCCAGCAGCGTAGCCGGGGGGGATAACAATGAGCAGTTCTTC
D gene: TRBD2
clone size: -
CDR3 length: 15
J gene: TRBJ2-1
V gene: TRBV6-4

CDR3 protein: CASSYSRGRGVWEQYF
CDR3 DNA: TGTGCCAGCAGTTACTCGCGGGGCAGGGGGGTTTGGGAGCAGTACTTC
D gene: -
clone size: -
CDR3 length: 16
J gene: TRBJ2-7
V gene: TRBV6-5

CDR3 protein: CASSQVNYGYPF
CDR3 DNA: TGCGCCAGCAGCCAAGTGAACTATGGCTACCCCTTC
D gene: -
clone size: -
CDR3 length: 12
J gene: TRBJ1-2
V gene: TRBV4-1

CDR3 protein: CASSMAGGEEQYF
CDR3 DNA: TGTGCCAGTAGTATGGCGGGAGGGGAGGAGCAGTACTTC
D gene: TRBD2
clone size: -
CDR3 length: 13
J gene: TRBJ2-7
V gene: TRBV19

CDR3 protein: CASRMDREGTEAFF
CDR3 DNA: TGTGCCAGCAGGATGGACAGGGAGGGGACTGAAGCTTTCTTT
D gene: TRBD1
clone size: -
CDR3 length: 14
J gene: TRBJ1-1
V gene: TRBV6-1

CDR3 protein: CASSRQGRTYNEQFF
CDR3 DNA: TGTGCCAGTAGTCGACAGGGGAGGACCTACAATGAGCAGTTCTTC
D gene: TRBD1
clone size: -
CDR3 length: 15
J gene: TRBJ2-1
V gene: TRBV19

CDR3 protein: CASSLGQADSYEQYF
CDR3 DNA: TGTGCCAGCAGCCTCGGACAGGCCGACTCCTACGAGCAGTACTTC
D gene: TRBD1
clone size: -
CDR3 length: 15
J gene: TRBJ2-7
V gene: TRBV7-8

CDR3 protein: CASIRSGGRTREQQFF
CDR3 DNA: TGTGCCAGCATCCGAAGCGGGGGGCGTACTCGAGAGCAGCAGTTCTTC
D gene: TRBD2
clone size: -
CDR3 length: 16
J gene: TRBJ2-1
V gene: TRBV7-9

CDR3 protein: CASGSTTSGKDEQFF
CDR3 DNA: TGTGCTAGTGGTTCCACGACTAGCGGGAAGGATGAGCAGTTCTTC
D gene: TRBD2
clone size: -
CDR3 length: 15
J gene: TRBJ2-1
V gene: TRBV12-5

CDR3 protein: CASRQGPNTEAFF
CDR3 DNA: TGTGCCAGTAGACAGGGGCCGAACACTGAAGCTTTCTTT
D gene: TRBD1
clone size: -
CDR3 length: 13
J gene: TRBJ1-1
V gene: TRBV19

CDR3 protein: CASSPDSATNEKLFF
CDR3 DNA: TGTGCCAGCAGCCCCGACAGCGCAACTAATGAAAAACTGTTTTTT
D gene: -
clone size: -
CDR3 length: 15
J gene: TRBJ1-4
V gene: TRBV9

CDR3 protein: CASSQPSGGDQPQHF
CDR3 DNA: TGCGCCAGCAGCCAACCGTCGGGGGGCGATCAGCCCCAGCATTTT
D gene: -
clone size: -
CDR3 length: 15
J gene: TRBJ1-5
V gene: TRBV4-1